The TCR beta chain under discussion was sequenced for a study of T cell responses to AZD1222 COVID-19 vaccine. CDR1 MDHEN and CDR2 SYDVKM come from the germline V gene. V lost 6 bases and J 5 bases, leaving 16 bases between the germline ends. The CDR3 is 14 residues long. The repertoire was sequenced with immunoSEQ multiplex PCR; TCRdb's copy has only in-frame clones and lacks some. The sample holds about 90,000 clones, 85% to 90% seen once. Sequenced here: peripheral blood, sampled on day 0 of MenACWY control vaccination. The chain combines TRBV28 with TRBJ2-5; D is unclear. The sequence derives from an adult in good health. The CDR3 loop reads CASRLPGQAETQYF. The CDR3, as DNA: TGTGCCAGCAGGTTGCCTGGGCAGGCGGAGACCCAGTACTTC.